The rows below give T cell receptor beta chains drawn from one sample of a study of blood T cell repertoires in COVID-19. Here immunoSEQ multiplex PCR was the method, and the copy in TCRdb shows in-frame clones only, minus some. The sample contains approximately 120,000 clones, about 85% of which appear only once. Input material: peripheral blood. These receptors were collected from a man aged 60 to 69 with acute or convalescent COVID-19. Each CDR3 is given with its conserved first and last residue.

V	J	CDR3
TRBV6-1	TRBJ1-3	CASSERQAGNTIYF
TRBV7-3	TRBJ2-7	CASSLAGGNEQYF
TRBV28	TRBJ1-1	CASSFGGNLNTEAFF
TRBV6-5	TRBJ1-2	CASSLIRGTNYGYTF
TRBV7-3	TRBJ2-7	CASSFWGGHEQYF
TRBV28	TRBJ2-7	CASRGQGGYEQYF
TRBV4-1	TRBJ1-1	CASSQDHGGRGTEAFF
TRBV6-5	TRBJ2-7	CASRLRLAGEQYF
TRBV27	TRBJ1-1	CASSAGGGNTEAFF
TRBV18	TRBJ2-7	CASSPQTGFSYEQYF
TRBV2	TRBJ2-1	CASFSSGSYNEQFF
TRBV5-6	TRBJ2-5	CASSLGIGVGETQYF
TRBV6-2/TRBV6-3	TRBJ2-1	CASSFLGGTLDEQFF
TRBV18	TRBJ1-1	CASSPTGNTEAFF
TRBV7-9	TRBJ1-5	CASSVGSADSFDQPQHF
TRBV5-1	TRBJ2-3	CASSLVAIGGTDTQYF
TRBV5-6	TRBJ1-6	CASSLVGQGNSPLHF
TRBV6-6	TRBJ2-7	CASRKTGPEQYF
TRBV28	TRBJ2-1	CASCLAALRGEQFF
TRBV25-1	TRBJ2-1	CASSEGSGNEQFF
TRBV7-8	TRBJ1-5	CASSLWTGVNQPQHF
TRBV5-1	TRBJ2-7	CASSPTDRGHLYEQYF
TRBV4-1	TRBJ2-4	CASGLLAGAKNIQYF
TRBV7-6	TRBJ2-7	CASSFSGATYEQYF
TRBV2	TRBJ2-7	CASSSVGAGGNEQYF
TRBV28	TRBJ1-3	CASSARQGARGNTIYF
TRBV24-1	TRBJ2-5	CATSDLGSGPYQETQYF
TRBV28	TRBJ2-1	CASRPGGARNEQFF
TRBV5-5	TRBJ1-2	CASSYTANYGYTF
TRBV6-6	TRBJ2-3	CASIRAGGDTQYF
TRBV27	TRBJ1-4	CATSGQGNEKLFF
TRBV2	TRBJ2-5	CASSGLAGGRGRETQYF
TRBV2	TRBJ2-2	CASSEWSAGELFF
TRBV7-2	TRBJ2-7	CASSLGSGTGVGEQYF
TRBV14	TRBJ1-4	CASSQTGGYNEKLFF
TRBV5-3	TRBJ2-3	CARYRRAGFSTDTQYF
TRBV11-2	TRBJ2-3	CASSSLARGGTDTQYF
TRBV6-6	TRBJ2-1	CASSYQGGGMNEQFF
TRBV18	TRBJ1-6	CASSPGTANNSPLHF
TRBV15	TRBJ2-1	CATSRPYNEQFF
TRBV4-1	TRBJ1-2	CASSQAVVSGYTF
TRBV7-2	TRBJ2-7	CASSQSSSGVPSYEQYF
TRBV2	TRBJ2-7	CASPRTGNSYEQYF
TRBV6-6	TRBJ1-6	CASARGYNSPLHF
TRBV9	TRBJ2-7	CASSLGLAGSHEQYF
TRBV7-2	TRBJ1-5	CASSPRDRLSNQPQHF
TRBV27	TRBJ2-7	CASSSSLAGAGEQYF
TRBV9	TRBJ2-1	CASSVIAGDNEQFF
TRBV28	TRBJ1-5	CASSFGVRDRGPLRNQPQHF